These T cell receptor beta chains were read from a single sample in a study of siplizumab effects on memory and regulatory T cells. Measured with immunoSEQ multiplex PCR; TCRdb has only the in-frame clones, and not every one. The sample holds 90,000 to 120,000 clones, 80% to 95% seen once. Sequenced input: CD4+ T cells sorted from blood. These receptors were collected from a human donor in good health. Some clones in this sample may be carry-over from other donors' samples. CDR3s include the opening cysteine and the closing phenylalanine or tryptophan. Each record gives: J gene, clone size, D gene, V gene, CDR3 DNA, CDR3 protein. The D gene is left open where the match is weak. Where a row states a size, it is once, few, many or the class of an expanded clone; other rows omit it.

J: TRBJ2-6; size: NA; D: TRBD1; V: TRBV7-3; DNA: TGTGCCAGCAGCTTAACAGGGGGCTTTGGGGCCAACGTCCTGACTTTC; CDR3: CASSLTGGFGANVLTF
J: TRBJ2-7; size: NA; D: TRBD2; V: TRBV28; DNA: TGTGCCAGCAGTTTTGGGACTACCGGTTACGAGCAGTACTTC; CDR3: CASSFGTTGYEQYF
J: TRBJ2-3; size: NA; D: TRBD2; V: TRBV5-1; DNA: TGCGCCAGCAGCTTGCTTCTAGCGGAAGATACGCAGTATTTT; CDR3: CASSLLLAEDTQYF
J: TRBJ2-2; size: NA; D: NA; V: TRBV6-1; DNA: TGTGCCAGCAGTGAACTTAGAGGCACCGGGGAGCTGTTTTTT; CDR3: CASSELRGTGELFF
J: TRBJ2-1; size: NA; D: NA; V: TRBV5-1; DNA: TGCGCCAGCAGCCCAGGGGGGAGCTCCTACAATGAGCAGTTCTTC; CDR3: CASSPGGSSYNEQFF
J: TRBJ2-1; size: NA; D: NA; V: TRBV11-3; DNA: TGTGCCAGCAGCTCAGGGATGTCCTACAATGAGCAGTTCTTC; CDR3: CASSSGMSYNEQFF
J: TRBJ2-6; size: NA; D: NA; V: TRBV5-4; DNA: TGTGCCAGCAGCTCTACAGGGAGGGGGGCCAACGTCCTGACTTTC; CDR3: CASSSTGRGANVLTF
J: TRBJ2-7; size: NA; D: TRBD1; V: TRBV28; DNA: TGTGCCAGCAGGCTAGGGACAGGGGGTACCTACGAGCAGTACTTC; CDR3: CASRLGTGGTYEQYF
J: TRBJ2-7; size: NA; D: NA; V: TRBV7-8; DNA: TGTGCCAGCAGCTTATTTACAGGGAGCTACGAGCAGTACTTC; CDR3: CASSLFTGSYEQYF
J: TRBJ2-1; size: NA; D: NA; V: TRBV28; DNA: TGTGCCAGCAGCCGGGACACAGGGAGGAATGAGCAGTTCTTC; CDR3: CASSRDTGRNEQFF
J: TRBJ2-1; size: NA; D: TRBD2; V: TRBV7-3; DNA: TGTGCCAGCAGCCCCACTAGCGGGAGTAATGAGCAGTTCTTC; CDR3: CASSPTSGSNEQFF
J: TRBJ2-5; size: NA; D: NA; V: TRBV9; DNA: TGTGCCAGCAGCGTAGTTTCGGCGGGAGAGACCCAGTACTTC; CDR3: CASSVVSAGETQYF
J: TRBJ1-5; size: NA; D: TRBD1; V: TRBV5-1; DNA: TGCGCCAGCAGCCCGGGGACAGTAAATCAGCCCCAGCATTTT; CDR3: CASSPGTVNQPQHF
J: TRBJ1-3; size: NA; D: NA; V: TRBV6-5; DNA: TGTGCCAGCGGGAGGGGATCTGGAAACACCATATATTTT; CDR3: CASGRGSGNTIYF
J: TRBJ2-1; size: once; D: TRBD2; V: TRBV5-1; DNA: TGCGCCAGCAGCTCCCCGCGGGGCGGGAGGGCCTCCTACAATGAGCAGTTCTTC; CDR3: CASSSPRGGRASYNEQFF
J: TRBJ2-4; size: NA; D: NA; V: TRBV23-1; DNA: TGCGCCAGCAGTCAGCCTGGACAACTGGCCAAAAACATTCAGTACTTC; CDR3: CASSQPGQLAKNIQYF
J: TRBJ1-1; size: NA; D: NA; V: TRBV5-1; DNA: TGCGCCAGCAGCCCTTGGGGGATGGGCACTGAAGCTTTCTTT; CDR3: CASSPWGMGTEAFF
J: TRBJ2-1; size: NA; D: NA; V: TRBV7-2; DNA: TGTGCCAGCAGCTTGATGACTAGTGCCCAGTTCTTC; CDR3: CASSLMTSAQFF
J: TRBJ2-1; size: NA; D: NA; V: TRBV20-1; DNA: TGCAGTGCTAGACTCCAGGTTGAGCAGTTCTTC; CDR3: CSARLQVEQFF
J: TRBJ2-7; size: NA; D: NA; V: TRBV18; DNA: TGTGCCAGCTCACCGGACAGCCTCACCTACGAGCAGTACTTC; CDR3: CASSPDSLTYEQYF
J: TRBJ1-2; size: NA; D: NA; V: TRBV7-8; DNA: TGTGCCAGCAGCTTAGCGCGAAGGGGATCTGGTGGCTACACCTTC; CDR3: CASSLARRGSGGYTF
J: TRBJ1-2; size: NA; D: NA; V: TRBV6-1; DNA: TGTGCCACCGGCGAGCCCTACACCTTC; CDR3: CATGEPYTF
J: TRBJ2-1; size: NA; D: NA; V: TRBV7-2; DNA: TGTGCCAGCAGCCTACTAGTAGCGGTGTTCTTC; CDR3: CASSLLVAVFF
J: TRBJ2-1; size: NA; D: NA; V: TRBV5-4; DNA: TGTGCCAGCAGCTTGGGGCCCGACTACAATGAGCAGTTCTTC; CDR3: CASSLGPDYNEQFF
J: TRBJ1-4; size: once; D: TRBD1; V: TRBV19; DNA: TGTGCCAGTAGTCCGCAGGGGACAGGGAGTGAAAAACTGTTTTTT; CDR3: CASSPQGTGSEKLFF
J: TRBJ2-1; size: NA; D: NA; V: TRBV2; DNA: TGTGCCAGCAGTGAAGCGCTTCGGGGTAGCGCCGACTACAATGAGCAGTTCTTC; CDR3: CASSEALRGSADYNEQFF
J: TRBJ1-2; size: once; D: NA; V: TRBV10-2; DNA: TGCGCCAGCACTCCGGGCTATACAGGCTATGGCTACACCTTC; CDR3: CASTPGYTGYGYTF
J: TRBJ2-1; size: NA; D: TRBD2; V: TRBV7-2; DNA: TGTGCCAGCAGCTTAGAGGGGAGCGGGAGGAAGAGCAATGAGCAGTTCTTC; CDR3: CASSLEGSGRKSNEQFF
J: TRBJ1-3; size: NA; D: NA; V: TRBV6-5; DNA: TGTGCCAGCAGTTATCGGGCAGGAAACACCATATATTTT; CDR3: CASSYRAGNTIYF
J: TRBJ1-5; size: NA; D: NA; V: TRBV5-6; DNA: TGTGCCAGCAGCTTGAACAGCAATCAGCCCCAGCATTTT; CDR3: CASSLNSNQPQHF
J: TRBJ2-2; size: NA; D: TRBD1; V: TRBV11-3; DNA: TGTGCCAGCAGCTTACCCAGGGGGTATGCCACCGGGGAGCTGTTTTTT; CDR3: CASSLPRGYATGELFF
J: TRBJ2-3; size: NA; D: NA; V: TRBV9; DNA: TGTGCCAGCAGCGTCTACGGTATTGGACAGACAGATACGCAGTATTTT; CDR3: CASSVYGIGQTDTQYF
J: TRBJ2-7; size: NA; D: NA; V: TRBV5-1; DNA: TGCGCCAGCAGCTATGACAGAGGCGAGCAGTACTTC; CDR3: CASSYDRGEQYF
J: TRBJ1-2; size: NA; D: NA; V: TRBV7-6; DNA: TGTGCCAGCAGCTTAGGGGGGATGTGGGGCTACACCTTC; CDR3: CASSLGGMWGYTF
J: TRBJ2-3; size: NA; D: NA; V: TRBV5-4; DNA: TGTGCCAGCAGCTTGGGTTGGGTCACAGATACGCAGTATTTT; CDR3: CASSLGWVTDTQYF
J: TRBJ1-4; size: NA; D: NA; V: TRBV6-5; DNA: TGTGCCAGCAGAAAGTCATTGGGGGGGGCAAAACTGTTTTTT; CDR3: CASRKSLGGAKLFF
J: TRBJ2-1; size: NA; D: NA; V: TRBV2; DNA: TGTGCCAGCAGGGTTGGACTAACAGGGCTCGATGAGCAGTTCTTC; CDR3: CASRVGLTGLDEQFF
J: TRBJ2-5; size: NA; D: TRBD2; V: TRBV5-4; DNA: TGTGCCAGCAGCTTGGCAATGGGCGGGAGAAGGGAGACCCAGTACTTC; CDR3: CASSLAMGGRRETQYF
J: TRBJ2-3; size: NA; D: NA; V: TRBV14; DNA: TGTGCCAGCAGCCAAGGGATATACACAGATACGCAGTATTTT; CDR3: CASSQGIYTDTQYF
J: TRBJ1-5; size: NA; D: NA; V: TRBV28; DNA: TGTGCCAGCACTTCCAACCCGGGGGTCAGCGATCAGCCCCAGCATTTT; CDR3: CASTSNPGVSDQPQHF
J: TRBJ2-7; size: NA; D: TRBD1; V: TRBV5-4; DNA: TGTGCCAGCAGCCCTGGGACAGCTGGCGAGCAGTACTTC; CDR3: CASSPGTAGEQYF
J: TRBJ1-5; size: NA; D: NA; V: TRBV5-4; DNA: TGTGCCAGCAGCTTGGGACCCTATAGCAATCAGCCCCAGCATTTT; CDR3: CASSLGPYSNQPQHF
J: TRBJ2-3; size: NA; D: NA; V: TRBV5-4; DNA: TGTGCCAGCAGCTCCCCGGCCATTAGCACAGATACGCAGTATTTT; CDR3: CASSSPAISTDTQYF
J: TRBJ1-1; size: few; D: NA; V: TRBV18; DNA: TGTGCCAGCTCACCTTTAAAGACAGGGAACACTGAAGCTTTCTTT; CDR3: CASSPLKTGNTEAFF
J: TRBJ2-2; size: NA; D: NA; V: TRBV2; DNA: TGTGCCAGCCGGTCGGGCACCGGGGAGCTGTTTTTT; CDR3: CASRSGTGELFF
J: TRBJ1-4; size: NA; D: NA; V: TRBV7-9; DNA: TGTGCCAGCAGCTTATATCAGCCAACTAATGAAAAACTGTTTTTT; CDR3: CASSLYQPTNEKLFF
J: TRBJ2-7; size: NA; D: NA; V: TRBV19; DNA: TGTGCCAGTAAGGGTCCGGGAGCCGGCGAGCAGTACTTC; CDR3: CASKGPGAGEQYF
J: TRBJ2-7; size: NA; D: TRBD1; V: TRBV7-3; DNA: TGTGCCAGCAGCTTAGACAGGGAAGGCTACGAGCAGTACTTC; CDR3: CASSLDREGYEQYF
J: TRBJ2-6; size: NA; D: TRBD1; V: TRBV7-9; DNA: TGTGCCAGCAGCCCGCCCCCTAGACAGGGGGCGGGTGGGGCCAACGTCCTGACTTTC; CDR3: CASSPPPRQGAGGANVLTF
J: TRBJ2-1; size: NA; D: NA; V: TRBV2; DNA: TGTGCCAGCAGTGAAGCTGCTCATTCCAATGAGCAGTTCTTC; CDR3: CASSEAAHSNEQFF
J: TRBJ1-2; size: NA; D: NA; V: TRBV7-9; DNA: TGTGCCAGCAGCTTAGGAGGTAGCTATGGCTACACCTTC; CDR3: CASSLGGSYGYTF
J: TRBJ2-7; size: NA; D: NA; V: TRBV29-1; DNA: TGCAGCGTCCGCCGGGACACCTCCTACGAGCAGTACTTC; CDR3: CSVRRDTSYEQYF
J: TRBJ2-3; size: NA; D: TRBD2; V: TRBV7-9; DNA: TGTGCCAGCAGCCGGATAATCGGGACTAGCGGGAGGTCAGATACGCAGTATTTT; CDR3: CASSRIIGTSGRSDTQYF
J: TRBJ2-7; size: NA; D: TRBD2; V: TRBV11-2; DNA: TGTGCCAGCAGGCCACTAGCGGGCCTACGTGAGCAGTACTTC; CDR3: CASRPLAGLREQYF
J: TRBJ2-3; size: NA; D: TRBD2; V: TRBV27; DNA: TGTGCCAGCAGGCCCGGACTAGCGGGGGCAGATACGCAGTATTTT; CDR3: CASRPGLAGADTQYF